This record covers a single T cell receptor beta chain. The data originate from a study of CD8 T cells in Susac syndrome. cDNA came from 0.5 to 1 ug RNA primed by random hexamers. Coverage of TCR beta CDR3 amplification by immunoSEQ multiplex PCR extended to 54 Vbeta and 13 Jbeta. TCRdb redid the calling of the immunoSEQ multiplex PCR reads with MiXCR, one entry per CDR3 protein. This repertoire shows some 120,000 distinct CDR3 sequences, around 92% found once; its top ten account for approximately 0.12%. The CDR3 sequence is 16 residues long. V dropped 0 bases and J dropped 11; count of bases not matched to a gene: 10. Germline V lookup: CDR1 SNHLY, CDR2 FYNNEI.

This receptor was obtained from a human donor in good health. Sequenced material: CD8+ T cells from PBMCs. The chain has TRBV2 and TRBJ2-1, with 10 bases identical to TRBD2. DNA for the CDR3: TGTGCCAGCAGTGAAGCCTCTAGGGGGACTAGCGCTAAGCAGTTCTTC. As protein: CASSEASRGTSAKQFF.